The 27 T cell receptor beta chains below all came from one sample that was sequenced in a study of blood T cell repertoires in COVID-19. TCRdb keeps only in-frame clones here, not all; method: immunoSEQ multiplex PCR. The sample carries just over 350,000 clones, about 86% recorded once. The sample taken for sequencing was peripheral blood. The receptors here all came from a woman aged 60 to 75 with COVID-19, enrolled during active disease.

This chain connects TRBV4-1 to TRBJ2-6; TRBD1 matches at 7 bases. The junction had 8 bases not matched to a gene; V was cut back by 3 bases and J by 0 bases. CDR3 size: 18 residues. The V gene's germline CDR1 is MGHRA and CDR2 YSYEKL. The CDR3 sequence: CASSQARQGSSGANVLTF. In DNA form, the CDR3 reads TGCGCCAGCAGCCAGGCTAGACAGGGAAGCTCTGGGGCCAACGTCCTGACTTTC.

The rearrangement links TRBV7-6 to TRBJ1-1; weak D call: TRBD1 (5 bases). This CDR3 has 18 residues. Germline V lookup: CDR1 SGHVS, CDR2 FNYEAQ. The germline V and J ends were trimmed by 1 base and 3 bases, with 21 bases remaining between them. CDR3 DNA sequence: TGTGCCAGCAGCTTAGGTAGGGCAAAAGCAGGGAGGTACACTGAAGCTTTCTTT. Its protein product is CASSLGRAKAGRYTEAFF.

The J gene is TRBJ2-1, the V gene TRBV4-1, with 13 bases identical to TRBD2. J lost 8 bases, V lost 5 bases, and 9 bases had no gene match. This CDR3 is 16 amino acids long. The germline V gene encodes CDR1 MGHRA and CDR2 YSYEKL. CDR3: CASSFQLAGGQDEQFF. The CDR3 DNA reads TGCGCCAGCAGCTTTCAACTAGCGGGGGGGCAGGATGAGCAGTTCTTC.

This clone came up a few times. This chain uses TRBV3-1 (or the pseudogene TRBV3-2) with TRBJ1-6; TRBD1 is a possible D gene (6 bases). V lost 4 bases and J 3 bases, leaving 10 bases between the germline ends. The CDR3 runs 15 residues. Germline loops: CDR1 LGHDT, CDR2 YNNKEL (reference sequence). CDR3 sequence (DNA): TGTGCCAGCAGCCTAGAGGGGGGCTATAATTCACCCCTCCACTTT. Amino acid sequence: CASSLEGGYNSPLHF.

The chain couples TRBV28 to TRBJ2-7; TRBD2 might be the D (7 bases). This CDR3 has 17 residues. V lost 5 bases and J 1 base, leaving 21 bases between the germline ends. The germline gives CDR1 MDHEN, CDR2 SYDVKM. CDR3 sequence: CASSPKLGGGRSYEQYF. The CDR3 bases are TGTGCCAGCAGTCCAAAACTGGGGGGGGGCCGTTCCTACGAGCAGTACTTC.

V and J are TRBV14 and TRBJ1-2; D ambiguous. V lost 1 base to trimming and J lost 11 bases, with 20 bases between them. The CDR3 runs 15 residues. Germline V gene data show CDR1 as SGHDN and CDR2 as FVKESK. CDR3 in amino acids: CASSQGERRRSGYTF. The CDR3 bases are TGTGCCAGCAGCCAAGGGGAAAGGAGGCGATCGGGGTACACCTTC.

The rearrangement joins TRBV10-3 to TRBJ2-7; tentative D call: TRBD2 (5 bases). This CDR3 is built from 11 residues. Germline-derived CDR1 and CDR2 are ENHRY and SYGVKD. The ends were cut back, 10 bases at V and 4 bases at J, with 11 bases in the middle. The CDR3 region is CASGLGYEQYF. The CDR3 DNA sequence: TGTGCCAGCGGACTCGGTTACGAGCAGTACTTC.

This clone showed up just a few times. The rearrangement links TRBV30 to TRBJ1-2; possible D gene TRBD1, 6 bases. V lost 4 bases to trimming and J lost 3 bases, with 21 bases between them. Germline V CDR1 and CDR2: GTSNPN, SVGIG (reference sequence). The CDR3 is 16 amino acids. The CDR3 coding sequence is TGTGCCTGGACAAGGGGGTCCAGGCGGGGGGACTATGGCTACACCTTC. Translating gives CAWTRGSRRGDYGYTF.

The CDR3 reads CASSKGQGTSGTSYEQYF. The CDR3 DNA reads TGTGCCAGTAGTAAGGGACAGGGGACTAGCGGGACCTCCTACGAGCAGTACTTC. The chain couples TRBV19 to TRBJ2-7, with 13 nucleotides matching TRBD2. Germline assignment: CDR1 LNHDA and CDR2 SQIVND (reference sequence). This CDR3 contains 18 residues. The V and J ends lost 4 bases and 0 bases, in that order; junction bases with no gene match: 9.

The V gene is TRBV19, the J gene TRBJ1-4; TRBD1 aligns across 8 bases. Per the germline V gene, CDR1 is LNHDA and CDR2 is SQIVND (reference sequence). With V trimmed by 3 bases and J by 5 bases, 2 bases remained unmatched. The CDR3 sequence is 14 residues long. The CDR3: CASSIRQGNEKLFF. The CDR3 region has the DNA TGTGCCAGTAGTATCCGACAGGGGAATGAAAAACTGTTTTTT.

The genes are TRBV18 and TRBJ1-1; 10 bases map to TRBD1. V trimming: 1 base; J trimming: 5 bases; junction bases outside the gene matches: 10. The CDR3 is 17 amino acids. The germline V gene has CDR1 KGHSH and CDR2 LQKENI. The DNA for the CDR3 is TGTGCCAGCTCACCACGCTGGGGGGGACAGGGGTATACTGAAGCTTTCTTT. Amino acid sequence: CASSPRWGGQGYTEAFF.

This clone was detected once. J is TRBJ2-1 and V is TRBV5-4, with 8 bases aligning to TRBD2. This CDR3 spans 17 amino acids. The ends lost 2 bases at V and 7 bases at J; junction bases unmatched: 14. The germline gives CDR1 SGHNT, CDR2 YYREEE (reference sequence). In DNA form, the CDR3 reads TGTGCCAGCAGCTTCCCCCTGTTGGCGGGGGGAAAGAATGAGCAGTTCTTC. Amino acids: CASSFPLLAGGKNEQFF.

This chain links TRBV3-1 (or the pseudogene TRBV3-2) with TRBJ2-5; 9 nucleotides align to TRBD1. CDR3 length: 14 residues. Germline loops: CDR1 LGHDT, CDR2 YNNKEL (reference sequence). Trimming removed 6 bases from V and 2 bases from J; junction bases left unmatched: 4. This CDR3 reads CASRGGTGQETQYF. The CDR3 DNA is TGTGCCAGCAGGGGTGGGACAGGGCAAGAGACCCAGTACTTC.

This clone is a singleton in its sample. The V call is TRBV7-8, the J call TRBJ2-6; D possibly corresponds to TRBD1 (6 bases). The V end was cut by 5 bases, the J end by 0 bases, with 14 bases between. The CDR3 runs 17 residues. CDR1 SGHVS and CDR2 FQNEAQ come from the germline V gene. The chain's CDR3 is CASSPGTTSSGANVLTF. The CDR3 DNA reads TGTGCCAGCAGCCCGGGGACAACTAGCTCTGGGGCCAACGTCCTGACTTTC.

The chain is built from TRBV2 and TRBJ1-1; D is perhaps TRBD1 (5 bases). V gave up 8 bases and J gave up 4 bases, with 14 bases separating them. This CDR3 spans 13 amino acids. Germline V lookup: CDR1 SNHLY, CDR2 FYNNEI. DNA for the CDR3: TGTGCCAGCGGAGGGGAGTGGAGCACTGAAGCTTTCTTT. Its translation: CASGGEWSTEAFF. The whole variable domain, filled in from reference TRBV2 and TRBJ1-1, reads EPEVTQTPSHQVTQMGQEVILRCVPISNHLYFYWYRQILGQKVEFLVSFYNNEISEKSEIFDDQFSVERPDGSNFTLKIRSTKLEDSAMYFCASGGEWSTEAFFGQGTRLTVV.

This clone was seen just once. This chain joins TRBV20-1 and TRBJ2-3; 7 bases match TRBD2. Germline V gene lookup returns CDR1 DFQATT and CDR2 SNEGSKA (reference sequence). This CDR3 spans 15 amino acids. V lost 3 bases and J lost 1; bases outside the gene matches: 7. In nucleotides, the CDR3 is TGCAGTGCTAGTGGGACTACCTCTGGCACAGATACGCAGTATTTT. Its translation is CSASGTTSGTDTQYF.

The gene calls are TRBV2 and TRBJ2-4; D remains unclear. Trimming left V 4 bases short and J 8 bases short, with 3 bases between. CDR3 length: 10 residues. Germline loops: CDR1 SNHLY, CDR2 FYNNEI. The CDR3 nucleotides read TGTGCCAGCAGTGTAGACATTCAGTACTTC. Protein product: CASSVDIQYF.

The V gene is TRBV21-1, the J gene TRBJ1-3; the listed D gene, TRBD1, was not tested against the DNA. TRBV21-1 is deemed a pseudogene. This CDR3 comprises 16 residues. The DNA of the CDR3 is TGTGCCAGCAGCAATACGAGGGGACACTTAGGAAACACCATATATTTT. This codes for CASSNTRGHLGNTIYF.

This clone was counted between two and nine times. The chain has TRBV9 and TRBJ2-1; possibly TRBD2 for D (6 bases). The CDR3 contains 17 residues. V lost 2 bases and J lost 8, with 23 bases in between. Germline assignment: CDR1 SGDLS and CDR2 YYNGEE. CDR3 in amino acids: CASSVSRAGGKRHEQFF. CDR3 in DNA: TGTGCCAGCAGCGTTAGTAGGGCTGGCGGGAAAAGGCATGAGCAGTTCTTC.

The CDR3 here is CASSLRSGTGELFF. The CDR3 nucleotides read TGTGCCAGCAGCTTACGGTCGGGCACCGGGGAGCTGTTTTTT. This chain uses TRBV5-4 with TRBJ2-2; no definite D call. Trimming shortened V by 2 bases and J by 4 bases, and 9 bases separated the two germline ends. The CDR3 extends over 14 amino acids. Germline V lookup: CDR1 SGHNT, CDR2 YYREEE (reference sequence).

The chain uses TRBV5-1 and TRBJ2-7, with 7 bases aligning to TRBD1. Trimming at V came to 7 bases and at J to 0 bases, leaving 7 bases not matched to a gene. Germline assignment: CDR1 SGHRS and CDR2 YFSETQ. The CDR3 is 14 amino acids. The CDR3 reads CASARDRSSYEQYF. DNA for the CDR3: TGCGCCAGCGCCCGGGACAGAAGCTCCTACGAGCAGTACTTC.

V gene TRBV29-1 combines with J gene TRBJ2-6; D gene unclear. The ends were cut back, 4 bases at V and 0 bases at J, with 4 bases in the middle. Germline V gene data show CDR1 as SQVTM and CDR2 as ANQGSEA. This CDR3 region has 13 residues. CDR3 bases: TGCAGCGTTGCACTCTCTGGGGCCAACGTCCTGACTTTC. This sequence encodes CSVALSGANVLTF.

This sequence joins TRBV7-9 and TRBJ2-3, with 8 bases lining up with TRBD1. Germline V gene sequence: CDR1 SEHNR, CDR2 FQNEAQ (reference sequence). The length of the CDR3 is 17 residues. Unmatched junction bases numbered 12, after V lost 5 bases and J lost 2 bases. The CDR3, as DNA: TGTGCCAGCAGCGGGTCGGGACAGGCGACTCACACAGATACGCAGTATTTT. It codes for CASSGSGQATHTDTQYF.

The chain carries TRBV4-1 and TRBJ1-1; 10 positions agree with TRBD1. Per the germline V gene, CDR1 is MGHRA and CDR2 is YSYEKL. Trimming took 4 bases from V and 1 from J; bases not matched to a gene: 9. This CDR3 has 17 amino acids. This CDR3 is CASSPNRQGAPNTEAFF. The CDR3, as DNA: TGCGCCAGCAGCCCAAACAGACAGGGGGCCCCGAACACTGAAGCTTTCTTT.

The chain has TRBV6-5 and TRBJ1-2; D perhaps matches TRBD1 (6 bases). The CDR3 contains 13 residues. Germline values: CDR1 MNHEY, CDR2 SVGAGI. V lost 6 bases and J lost 4, with 12 bases in between. The CDR3 nucleotides are TGTGCCAGCAGACGACAGGACCTCTATGGCTACACCTTC. Translating gives CASRRQDLYGYTF.

This clone was seen more than once but under ten times. V and J are TRBV7-9 and TRBJ1-2, with 8 nucleotides matching TRBD1. CDR3 length: 14 residues. Trimming removed 5 bases from V and 4 bases from J; junction bases left unmatched: 6. Germline assignment: CDR1 SEHNR and CDR2 FQNEAQ (reference sequence). In DNA form, the CDR3 reads TGTGCCAGCAGCACGGACAGGGAGATCTATGGCTACACCTTC. Its translation: CASSTDREIYGYTF.

The rearrangement uses TRBV11-2 and TRBJ2-4, with 8 bases lining up with TRBD1. CDR3 length equals 13 residues. Germline assignment: CDR1 SGHAT and CDR2 FQNNGV. After removal of 5 bases from V and 9 bases from J, the junction contained 6 bases not matched to a gene. Here the CDR3 DNA reads TGTGCCAGCAGCCTCGGACAGGGACGCATTCAGTACTTC. Encoded protein: CASSLGQGRIQYF. Using reference TRBV11-2 and TRBJ2-4 for the parts outside the CDR3, the full variable domain is EAGVAQSPRYKIIEKRQSVAFWCNPISGHATLYWYQQILGQGPKLLIQFQNNGVVDDSQLPKDRFSAERLKGVDSTLKIQPAKLEDSAVYLCASSLGQGRIQYFGAGTRLSVL.